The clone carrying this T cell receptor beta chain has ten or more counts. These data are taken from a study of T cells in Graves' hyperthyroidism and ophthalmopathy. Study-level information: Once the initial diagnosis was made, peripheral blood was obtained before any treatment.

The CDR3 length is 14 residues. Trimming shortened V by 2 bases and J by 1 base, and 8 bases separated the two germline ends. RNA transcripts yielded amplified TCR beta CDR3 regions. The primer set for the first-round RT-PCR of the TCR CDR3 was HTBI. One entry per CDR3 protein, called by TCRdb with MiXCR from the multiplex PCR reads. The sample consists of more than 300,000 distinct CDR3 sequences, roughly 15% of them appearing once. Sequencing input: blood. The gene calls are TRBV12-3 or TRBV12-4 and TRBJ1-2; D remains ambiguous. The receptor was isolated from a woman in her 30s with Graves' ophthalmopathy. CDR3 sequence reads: CASSLLVSNYGYTF. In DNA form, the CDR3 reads TGTGCCAGCAGTTTACTCGTCAGTAACTATGGCTACACCTTC.